The present T cell receptor beta chain was sequenced within a study of blood T cell repertoires in COVID-19. Study-wide context: Sites across the United States, Italy and Spain contributed samples from acute and convalescent COVID-19.

Methods used by the authors: It was from reference gene primer amplification that nucleated cell counts were estimated. Assay used: immunoSEQ multiplex PCR; TCRdb lists only in-frame clones, some missing. That table supplies the V and J calls and clone size; D and trimming were determined from the DNA. The table lists approximately 90,000 clones, roughly 80% of them singletons. The CDR3 loop spans 16 amino acids. Germline CDR1 is LGHDT and CDR2 is YNNKEL (reference sequence). Trimming left V 1 base short and J 0 bases short, with 12 bases between. V and J are TRBV3-1 (or the pseudogene TRBV3-2) and TRBJ1-2; tentative D call: TRBD1 (5 bases). The sequence derives from a man between 65 and 79 years old with COVID-19, enrolled during active disease. Sequenced input: peripheral blood. CDR3 nucleotides: TGTGCCAGCAGCCAAGGGCAGGGTGAATCTAACTATGGCTACACCTTC. Protein: CASSQGQGESNYGYTF.